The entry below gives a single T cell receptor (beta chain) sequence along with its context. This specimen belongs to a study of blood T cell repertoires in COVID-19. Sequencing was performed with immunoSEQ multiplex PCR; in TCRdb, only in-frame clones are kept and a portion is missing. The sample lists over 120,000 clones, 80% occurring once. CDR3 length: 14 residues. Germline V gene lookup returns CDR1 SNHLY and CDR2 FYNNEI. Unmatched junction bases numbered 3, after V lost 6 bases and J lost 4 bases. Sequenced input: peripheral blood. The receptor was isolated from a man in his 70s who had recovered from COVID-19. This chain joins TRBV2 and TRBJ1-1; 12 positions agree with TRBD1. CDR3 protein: CASRPGQGATEAFF. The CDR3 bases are TGTGCCAGCAGGCCGGGACAGGGGGCCACTGAAGCTTTCTTT.